These T cell receptor beta chains were read from a single sample in a study of neurological immune-mediated disorders. TCRdb passed the 5' RACE reads through MiXCR, listing each CDR3 protein once. The sample lists 14,000 or so distinct CDR3 sequences, around 14% occurring once. Input material: CD8+ T cells from blood. The receptor set was obtained from a female donor with HTLV-1-associated myelopathy (HAM/TSP). Each CDR3 is given with its conserved first and last residue. A D gene is named only where the DNA matches it firmly. Clone size appears in some rows only: once, few, many, or a class for an expanded clone.

V gene	D gene	J gene	clone size	CDR3 protein	CDR3 DNA
TRBV5-1	-	TRBJ2-7	many	CASSLGFPTPSYEQYF	TGCGCCAGCAGCTTGGGGTTTCCCACTCCCTCCTACGAGCAGTACTTC
TRBV4-1	-	TRBJ2-4	many	CASSPDGRGIQYF	TGCGCCAGCAGCCCGGACGGGAGAGGCATTCAGTACTTC
TRBV7-6	TRBD2	TRBJ2-1	-	CASSSGTSGGNEQFF	TGTGCCAGCTCGTCCGGGACTAGCGGGGGAAATGAGCAGTTCTTC
TRBV5-6	-	TRBJ1-6	many	CASAVGWSYNSPLHF	TGTGCCAGCGCCGTGGGGTGGTCCTATAATTCACCCCTCCACTTT
TRBV5-1	TRBD1	TRBJ1-5	many	CASSLGTGSNQPQHF	TGCGCCAGCAGCTTAGGGACAGGGAGCAATCAGCCCCAGCATTTT
TRBV15	-	TRBJ1-1	many	CATRGRGGKAFF	TGTGCCACCAGGGGTAGGGGCGGGAAAGCTTTCTTT
TRBV7-9	-	TRBJ2-6	-	CASSLVPGSGANVLSF	TGTGCCAGCAGCTTAGTCCCGGGCTCTGGGGCCAACGTCCTAAGTTTC
TRBV7-6	TRBD1	TRBJ1-2	few	CASSLQGARDGYTF	TGTGCCAGCAGCTTGCAGGGGGCGCGGGATGGCTACACCTTC
TRBV9	TRBD2	TRBJ2-7	many	CASSEEASGGFYEQYF	TGTGCCAGCAGCGAGGAGGCTAGCGGGGGATTCTACGAGCAGTACTTC
TRBV27	-	TRBJ2-1	many	CASSGDSVSYNEQFF	TGTGCCAGCAGCGGGGATAGTGTTTCCTACAATGAGCAGTTCTTC
TRBV3-1	TRBD1	TRBJ1-2	-	CASSDGTGAEGYTF	TGTGCCAGCAGCGATGGGACAGGGGCGGAAGGCTACACCTTC
TRBV13	TRBD1	TRBJ1-1	many	CASGARRTGWTEAFF	TGTGCCAGCGGCGCCCGCCGGACAGGATGGACTGAAGCTTTCTTT
TRBV28	TRBD1	TRBJ2-3	many	CASSDLDRGTDTQYF	TGTGCCAGCAGCGACCTTGACAGGGGGACAGATACGCAGTATTTT
TRBV11-2	-	TRBJ1-2	many	CASSSKTGGAGYTF	TGTGCCAGCAGCTCCAAGACAGGTGGGGCTGGCTACACCTTC
TRBV9	-	TRBJ2-5	many	CASSVTLSGRQETQYF	TGTGCCAGCAGCGTAACCCTGAGCGGACGACAAGAGACCCAGTACTTC
TRBV2	-	TRBJ2-3	many	CASSATPGFTDTQYF	TGTGCCAGCAGTGCCACCCCTGGTTTCACAGATACGCAGTATTTT
TRBV5-1	TRBD1	TRBJ1-5	many	CASSYPPGGQGTGSNQPQHF	TGCGCCAGCAGCTACCCTCCTGGGGGACAGGGTACTGGTAGCAATCAGCCCCAGCATTTT
TRBV2	TRBD1	TRBJ2-2	many	CASWGQGNTGELFF	TGTGCCAGCTGGGGACAGGGGAACACCGGGGAGCTGTTTTTT
TRBV6-5	-	TRBJ2-1	many	CASSLRAGPSSEQFF	TGTGCCAGCAGCCTGAGGGCGGGCCCGTCTAGTGAGCAGTTCTTC
TRBV11-3	TRBD1	TRBJ2-7	many	CASSSRDRGFYEQYF	TGTGCCAGCAGCTCCCGGGACAGGGGGTTCTACGAGCAGTACTTC
TRBV20-1	TRBD2	TRBJ2-3	many	CSARPQLAGADTQYF	TGCAGTGCTAGACCCCAACTAGCGGGAGCAGATACGCAGTATTTT
TRBV12-3/TRBV12-4	TRBD1	TRBJ2-7	many	CASSHRDRVFEQYF	TGTGCCAGCAGCCACCGGGACAGGGTGTTCGAGCAGTACTTC
TRBV7-9	-	TRBJ2-7	-	CASSSDGREGTPSYEQYF	TGTGCCAGCAGCTCAGACGGGCGAGAGGGTACCCCTTCCTACGAGCAGTACTTC
TRBV4-2	-	TRBJ1-4	many	CASSPYLQGPGEKLFF	TGTGCCAGCAGCCCCTATTTACAGGGACCGGGTGAAAAACTGTTTTTT
TRBV5-1	TRBD1	TRBJ1-2	-	CASSLQGGNYGYTF	TGCGCCAGCAGCTTGCAGGGGGGCAACTATGGCTACACCTTC
TRBV11-2	-	TRBJ2-1	many	CASSLVRGEGPNEQFF	TGTGCCAGCAGCTTAGTTAGGGGGGAGGGCCCCAATGAGCAGTTCTTC
TRBV6-2/TRBV6-3	-	TRBJ2-1	many	CASSYNGNSYNEQFF	TGTGCCAGCAGTTACAATGGCAACTCCTACAATGAGCAGTTCTTC
TRBV7-7	-	TRBJ2-5	many	CASSPLLLTGQTGAETQYF	TGTGCTAGCAGCCCACTACTCCTTACGGGACAGACGGGGGCAGAGACCCAGTACTTC
TRBV14	-	TRBJ1-2	many	CASSQVGENYGYTF	TGTGCCAGCAGCCAAGTCGGGGAGAACTATGGCTACACCTTC
TRBV9	-	TRBJ2-5	medium-sized	CASSDPAGQETQYF	TGTGCCAGCAGCGACCCTGCGGGACAAGAGACCCAGTACTTC
TRBV6-7	-	TRBJ2-1	many	CASSYSPGGSYNEQFF	TGTGCCAGCAGTTACTCGCCCGGGGGCTCCTACAATGAGCAGTTCTTC
TRBV12-3/TRBV12-4	-	TRBJ2-7	many	CASNSAPGNEQYF	TGTGCCAGCAACTCGGCTCCGGGAAACGAGCAGTACTTC
TRBV6-6	TRBD2	TRBJ2-3	many	CASSYRASGGLTDTQYF	TGTGCCAGCAGTTACCGGGCTAGCGGGGGGCTCACAGATACGCAGTATTTT
TRBV5-1	-	TRBJ2-7	many	CASSGMTYEQYF	TGCGCCAGCAGCGGTATGACCTACGAGCAGTACTTC
TRBV7-3	-	TRBJ2-1	many	CASSPSPDSSEQFF	TGTGCCAGCAGCCCAAGCCCCGATAGTAGTGAGCAGTTCTTC
TRBV27	TRBD2	TRBJ2-1	many	CASSTGLAEPNEQFF	TGTGCCAGCAGCACCGGACTAGCGGAACCCAATGAGCAGTTCTTC
TRBV14	-	TRBJ2-1	many	CASSQDWDSYYNEQFF	TGTGCCAGCAGCCAAGATTGGGACTCCTATTACAATGAGCAGTTCTTC
TRBV10-3	TRBD1	TRBJ2-7	many	CATKQPGQGHEQYF	TGTGCCACCAAACAACCGGGACAGGGCCACGAGCAGTACTTC
TRBV2	TRBD2	TRBJ2-2	many	CASRTTSGRNTGELFF	TGTGCCAGCAGGACTACTAGCGGGAGGAACACCGGGGAGCTGTTTTTT
TRBV6-6	-	TRBJ1-2	many	CASSYSMDNYGYTF	TGTGCCAGCAGTTACTCGATGGATAACTATGGCTACACCTTC
TRBV7-9	TRBD2	TRBJ2-1	many	CASSSTSSPSYNEQFF	TGTGCCAGCAGCTCGACTAGCTCCCCCTCCTACAATGAGCAGTTCTTC
TRBV5-8	TRBD1	TRBJ1-1	-	CASSPRGWNTEAFF	TGTGCCAGCAGCCCCAGGGGGTGGAACACTGAAGCTTTCTTT
TRBV7-8	-	TRBJ1-2	many	CASSLAWGDGYTF	TGTGCCAGCAGCTTAGCTTGGGGGGATGGCTACACCTTC
TRBV3-1	-	TRBJ2-3	many	CASSQDFSDGGSTDTQYF	TGTGCCAGCAGCCAAGATTTTTCGGACGGGGGAAGCACAGATACGCAGTATTTT
TRBV20-1	TRBD2	TRBJ2-3	many	CSAREPATSGIRTDTQYF	TGCAGTGCTAGAGAGCCCGCGACTAGCGGGATTCGCACAGATACGCAGTATTTT
TRBV6-4	-	TRBJ2-6	few	CASTERSGANVLTF	TGTGCCAGCACTGAGCGTTCCGGGGCCAACGTCCTGACTTTC